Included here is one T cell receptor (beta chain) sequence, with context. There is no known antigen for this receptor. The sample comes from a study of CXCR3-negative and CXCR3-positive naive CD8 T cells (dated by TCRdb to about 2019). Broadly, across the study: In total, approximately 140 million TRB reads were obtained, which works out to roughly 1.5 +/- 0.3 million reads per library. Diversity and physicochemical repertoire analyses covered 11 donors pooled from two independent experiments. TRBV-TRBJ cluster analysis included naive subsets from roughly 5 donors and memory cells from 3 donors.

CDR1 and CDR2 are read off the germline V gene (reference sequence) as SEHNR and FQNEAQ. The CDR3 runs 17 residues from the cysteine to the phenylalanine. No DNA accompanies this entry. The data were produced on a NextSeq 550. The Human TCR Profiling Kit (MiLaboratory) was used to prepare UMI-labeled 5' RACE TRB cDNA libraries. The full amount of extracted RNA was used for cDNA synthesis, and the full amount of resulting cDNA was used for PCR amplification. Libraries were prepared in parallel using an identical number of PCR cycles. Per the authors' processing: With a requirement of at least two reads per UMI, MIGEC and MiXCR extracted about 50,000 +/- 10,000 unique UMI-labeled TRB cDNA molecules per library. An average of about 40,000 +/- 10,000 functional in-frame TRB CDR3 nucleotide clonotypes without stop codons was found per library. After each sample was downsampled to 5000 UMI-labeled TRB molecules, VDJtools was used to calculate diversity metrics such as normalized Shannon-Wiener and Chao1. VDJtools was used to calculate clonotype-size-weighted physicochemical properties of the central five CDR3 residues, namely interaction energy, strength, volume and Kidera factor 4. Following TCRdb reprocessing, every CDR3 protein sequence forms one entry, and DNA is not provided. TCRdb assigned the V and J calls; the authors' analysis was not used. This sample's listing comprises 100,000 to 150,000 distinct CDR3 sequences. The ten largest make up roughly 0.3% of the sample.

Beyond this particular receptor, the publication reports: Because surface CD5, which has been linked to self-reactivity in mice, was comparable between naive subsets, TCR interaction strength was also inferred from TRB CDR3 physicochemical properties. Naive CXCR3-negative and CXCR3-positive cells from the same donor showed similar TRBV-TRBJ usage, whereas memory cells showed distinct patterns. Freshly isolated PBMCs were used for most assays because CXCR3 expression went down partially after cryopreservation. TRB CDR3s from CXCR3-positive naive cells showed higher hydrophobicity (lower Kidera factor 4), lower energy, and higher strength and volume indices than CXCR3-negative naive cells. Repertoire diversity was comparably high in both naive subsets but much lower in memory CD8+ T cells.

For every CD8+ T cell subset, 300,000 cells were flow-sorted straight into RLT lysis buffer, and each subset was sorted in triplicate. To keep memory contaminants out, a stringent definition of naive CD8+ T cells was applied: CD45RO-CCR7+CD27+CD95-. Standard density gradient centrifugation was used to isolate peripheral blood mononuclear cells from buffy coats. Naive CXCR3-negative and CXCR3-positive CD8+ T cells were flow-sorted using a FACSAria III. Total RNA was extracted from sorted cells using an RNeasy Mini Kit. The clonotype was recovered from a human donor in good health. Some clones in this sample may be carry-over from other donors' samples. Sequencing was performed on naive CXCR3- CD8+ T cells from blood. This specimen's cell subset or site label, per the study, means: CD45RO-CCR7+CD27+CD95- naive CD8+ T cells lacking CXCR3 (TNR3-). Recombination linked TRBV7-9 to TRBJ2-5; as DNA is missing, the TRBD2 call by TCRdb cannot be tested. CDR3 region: CASSFPSRAGAQETQYF.